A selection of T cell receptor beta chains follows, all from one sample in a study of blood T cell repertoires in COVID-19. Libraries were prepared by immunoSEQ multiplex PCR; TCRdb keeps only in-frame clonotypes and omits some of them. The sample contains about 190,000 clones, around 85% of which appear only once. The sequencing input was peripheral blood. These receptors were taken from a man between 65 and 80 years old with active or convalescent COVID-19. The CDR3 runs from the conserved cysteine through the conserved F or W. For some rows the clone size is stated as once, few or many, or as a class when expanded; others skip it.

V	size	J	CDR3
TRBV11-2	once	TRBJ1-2	CASSPNRATYGYTF
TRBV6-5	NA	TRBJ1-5	CASRGTGSNQPQHF
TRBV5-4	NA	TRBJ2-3	CASSPGGGSQYTQYF
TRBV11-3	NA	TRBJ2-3	CASSLDRLGLPSDTQYF
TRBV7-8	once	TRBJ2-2	CASSLGLPNTGELFF
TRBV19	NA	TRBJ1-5	CASGKVGSNQPQHF
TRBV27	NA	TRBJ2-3	CASSSLGQGADTQYF
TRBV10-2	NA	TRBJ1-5	CASRLRGQNQPQHF
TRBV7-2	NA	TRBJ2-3	CASIDRGRSTDTQYF
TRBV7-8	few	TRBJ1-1	CASSLAGANTEAFF
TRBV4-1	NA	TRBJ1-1	CASSPKTGGEAFF
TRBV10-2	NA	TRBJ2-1	CASRTGTGNGNEQFF
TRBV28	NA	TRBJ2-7	CASSYSWTERSYEQYF
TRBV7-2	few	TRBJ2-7	CASSFGSAVREQYF
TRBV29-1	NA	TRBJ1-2	CSVPGRGTNYGYTF
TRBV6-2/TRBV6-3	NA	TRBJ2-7	CASSYRLTGTNNEQYF
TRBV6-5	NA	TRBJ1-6	CASSYVAGGSPLHF
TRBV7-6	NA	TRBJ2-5	CASSLGWTGAQETQYF
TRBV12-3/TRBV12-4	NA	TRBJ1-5	CASRGQNQPQHF
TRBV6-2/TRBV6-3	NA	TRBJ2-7	CASSYSADYEQYF
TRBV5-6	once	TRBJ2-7	CASSPRTGNSYEQYF
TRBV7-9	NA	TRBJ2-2	CASTSDSNTGELFF
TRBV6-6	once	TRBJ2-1	CASTDGPAGNNEQFF
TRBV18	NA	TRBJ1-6	CASSPGENNSPLHF
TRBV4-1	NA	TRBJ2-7	CASSQGQGTEQYF
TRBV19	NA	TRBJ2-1	CASSILGTVGNEQFF